This is a list of T cell receptor beta chains from one sample in a study of CD8 T cells in Susac syndrome. TCRdb re-called the immunoSEQ multiplex PCR reads with MiXCR, one entry per CDR3 protein. The sample holds about 190,000 distinct CDR3 sequences, approximately 95% seen once. The sample comprised CD8+ T cells from PBMCs. Receptors were obtained from a human donor with Susac syndrome. Both conserved end residues are part of each CDR3. Each record gives: V gene, clone size, D gene, J gene, CDR3 protein, CDR3 DNA. The D gene is left open where the match is weak. Clone size appears in some rows only: once, few, many, or a class for an expanded clone.

v_gene: TRBV4-2
abundance: .
d_gene: TRBD2
j_gene: TRBJ2-7
CDR3aa: CASSQDQLAGGPYEQYF
CDR3nt: TGTGCCAGCAGCCAAGATCAACTAGCGGGAGGGCCCTACGAGCAGTACTTC

v_gene: TRBV4-2
abundance: .
d_gene: .
j_gene: TRBJ1-1
CDR3aa: CASRGQNTEAFF
CDR3nt: TGTGCCAGCAGGGGACAGAACACTGAAGCTTTCTTT

v_gene: TRBV21-1
abundance: .
d_gene: .
j_gene: TRBJ2-1
CDR3aa: CASNSGLLINEQFF
CDR3nt: TGTGCCAGCAATTCGGGACTACTCATCAATGAGCAGTTCTTC

v_gene: TRBV15
abundance: .
d_gene: .
j_gene: TRBJ1-2
CDR3aa: CATSRETGRRSNYGYTF
CDR3nt: TGTGCCACCAGCAGAGAGACAGGTAGACGCTCTAACTATGGCTACACCTTC

v_gene: TRBV20-1
abundance: .
d_gene: .
j_gene: TRBJ2-3
CDR3aa: CSARETYTSTDTQYF
CDR3nt: TGCAGTGCTAGAGAGACATACACTAGCACAGATACGCAGTATTTT

v_gene: TRBV4-1
abundance: once
d_gene: TRBD1
j_gene: TRBJ2-5
CDR3aa: CASSQGRGRETQYF
CDR3nt: TGCGCCAGCAGCCAGGGCAGGGGGCGGGAGACCCAGTACTTC

v_gene: TRBV15
abundance: .
d_gene: .
j_gene: TRBJ2-7
CDR3aa: CATSRDWDGTTYEQYF
CDR3nt: TGTGCCACCAGCAGAGATTGGGACGGGACAACCTACGAGCAGTACTTC

v_gene: TRBV3-1
abundance: .
d_gene: .
j_gene: TRBJ1-2
CDR3aa: CASSQDFVWGGYTF
CDR3nt: TGTGCCAGCAGCCAAGATTTCGTTTGGGGAGGCTACACCTTC

v_gene: TRBV20-1
abundance: .
d_gene: .
j_gene: TRBJ1-3
CDR3aa: CSAPRDASGNTIYF
CDR3nt: TGCAGTGCGCCGAGGGATGCGAGTGGAAACACCATATATTTT

v_gene: TRBV7-9
abundance: .
d_gene: .
j_gene: TRBJ2-7
CDR3aa: CASSARDISFYEQYF
CDR3nt: TGTGCCAGCAGCGCCCGGGACATATCTTTCTACGAGCAGTACTTC

v_gene: TRBV25-1
abundance: .
d_gene: .
j_gene: TRBJ2-7
CDR3aa: CASSENSYEQYF
CDR3nt: TGTGCCAGCAGTGAGAACAGCTACGAGCAGTACTTC

v_gene: TRBV6-5
abundance: .
d_gene: .
j_gene: TRBJ2-7
CDR3aa: CASSYEGNEQYF
CDR3nt: TGTGCCAGCAGTTACGAAGGGAACGAGCAGTACTTC

v_gene: TRBV20-1
abundance: .
d_gene: .
j_gene: TRBJ2-5
CDR3aa: CSARPYRTQETQYF
CDR3nt: TGCAGTGCTCGCCCTTACAGAACTCAAGAGACCCAGTACTTC

v_gene: TRBV7-8
abundance: .
d_gene: .
j_gene: TRBJ2-7
CDR3aa: CASSSQGNPNYEQYF
CDR3nt: TGTGCCAGCAGTTCACAGGGAAATCCAAACTACGAGCAGTACTTC

v_gene: TRBV30
abundance: once
d_gene: TRBD1
j_gene: TRBJ2-1
CDR3aa: CAWSMDRYYNEQFF
CDR3nt: TGTGCCTGGAGTATGGACAGGTATTACAATGAGCAGTTCTTC

v_gene: TRBV4-2
abundance: .
d_gene: .
j_gene: TRBJ1-1
CDR3aa: CASSQAMNTEAFF
CDR3nt: TGTGCCAGCAGCCAGGCCATGAACACTGAAGCTTTCTTT

v_gene: TRBV9
abundance: .
d_gene: .
j_gene: TRBJ1-5
CDR3aa: CASSVGSWGQPQHF
CDR3nt: TGTGCCAGCAGCGTGGGTAGTTGGGGTCAGCCCCAGCATTTT

v_gene: TRBV28
abundance: .
d_gene: .
j_gene: TRBJ1-3
CDR3aa: CASSLWGETGNTIYF
CDR3nt: TGTGCCAGCAGTTTATGGGGGGAAACTGGAAACACCATATATTTT

v_gene: TRBV20-1
abundance: .
d_gene: .
j_gene: TRBJ1-1
CDR3aa: CSARVLELNTEAFF
CDR3nt: TGCAGTGCTAGAGTTCTGGAGTTGAACACTGAAGCTTTCTTT

v_gene: TRBV18
abundance: once
d_gene: .
j_gene: TRBJ2-2
CDR3aa: CASSPSLEPNTGELFF
CDR3nt: TGTGCCAGCTCACCCTCCCTGGAGCCGAACACCGGGGAGCTGTTTTTT

v_gene: TRBV7-8
abundance: .
d_gene: TRBD1
j_gene: TRBJ2-7
CDR3aa: CASSFGQGQYF
CDR3nt: TGTGCCAGCAGCTTTGGACAGGGGCAGTACTTC

v_gene: TRBV9
abundance: .
d_gene: .
j_gene: TRBJ1-2
CDR3aa: CASSTEGNPTEGYTF
CDR3nt: TGTGCCAGCAGCACCGAAGGGAATCCGACGGAGGGCTACACCTTC

v_gene: TRBV27
abundance: .
d_gene: .
j_gene: TRBJ2-4
CDR3aa: CASSFLGSKNIQYF
CDR3nt: TGTGCCAGCAGTTTCCTGGGCTCAAAAAACATTCAGTACTTC